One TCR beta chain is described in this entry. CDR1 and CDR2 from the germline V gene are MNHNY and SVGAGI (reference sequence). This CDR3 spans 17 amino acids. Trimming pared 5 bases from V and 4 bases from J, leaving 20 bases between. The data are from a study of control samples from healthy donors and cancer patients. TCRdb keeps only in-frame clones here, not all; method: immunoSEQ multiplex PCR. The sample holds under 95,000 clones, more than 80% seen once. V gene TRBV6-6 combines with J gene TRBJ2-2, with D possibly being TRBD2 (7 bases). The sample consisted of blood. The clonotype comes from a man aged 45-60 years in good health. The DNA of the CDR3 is TGTGCCAGCAGTCCCCTGGGAGGGGGGCAAATCACCGGGGAGCTGTTTTTT. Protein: CASSPLGGGQITGELFF.